This T cell receptor beta chain was profiled in a study of T cells after yellow fever vaccination. Overall study findings and caveats: The secondary response peaked faster, at day 5 versus 15, but was weaker. In FACS-sorted repertoires, abundant clonotypes from the bulk population could appear as contaminants. Post-booster samples contained most primary-vaccination clones (more than 95% CD4, approximately 88% CD8).

As TCR cDNA was made by 5'RACE template switching, a universal primer site and UMIs were added. TCRdb used MiXCR to reprocess the 5' RACE reads, holding one entry per CDR3 protein. The table includes a few hundred thousand distinct CDR3 sequences, roughly 4% detected once. Of note for this clonotype: Its antigen is not known.

The receptor comes from a young man who received the YFV17D yellow fever vaccine. The sequencing used PBMCs, collected on the day of the yellow fever booster vaccination.

CDR3: CSVVLVTNTEAFF. The CDR3 DNA sequence: TGCAGCGTTGTACTGGTTACGAACACTGAAGCTTTCTTT. The V gene is TRBV29-1, the J gene TRBJ1-1; D is ambiguous. Germline assignment: CDR1 SQVTM and CDR2 ANQGSEA. The CDR3 covers 13 residues. Between the trimmed V and J ends, which lost 4 bases and 1 base, there was a span of 10 bases.